These 3 T cell receptor beta chains were sequenced from one sample in a study of blood T cell repertoires in COVID-19. This table comes from immunoSEQ multiplex PCR, and its TCRdb copy is limited to in-frame clones, with some not included. The table lists 95,000 to 150,000 clones, about four fifths of them singletons. The sample comprised PBMCs or T cells enriched from blood (not recorded which). These receptors all come from a woman aged 30 to 39 who had recovered from COVID-19.

This clone was detected once. The chain carries TRBV7-2 and TRBJ2-7, with 9 bases matching TRBD1. Losses at the gene ends were 2 bases for V and 5 bases for J; bases not matched to a gene: 13. Germline V gives CDR1 SGHTA, CDR2 FQGNSA. CDR3 size: 17 residues. The CDR3 coding sequence is TGTGCCAGCAGCTTAAGGAGAGGAGGGACAGGGAGGCACGAGCAGTACTTC. Encoded protein: CASSLRRGGTGRHEQYF.

The rearrangement joins TRBV13 to TRBJ1-4; 11 bases line up with TRBD1. The V segment lost 3 bases and the J segment 3 bases; nucleotides outside the gene matches: 6. The CDR3 has 17 residues. CDR1 is PRHDT, CDR2 FYEKMQ, per germline (reference sequence). CDR3 in DNA: TGTGCCAGCAGCTTCCGGGACAGGGGGGTTGCTAATGAAAAACTGTTTTTT. Translating it yields CASSFRDRGVANEKLFF.

This chain uses TRBV30 with TRBJ1-1; D is possibly TRBD1 (5 bases). The CDR3 sequence is 15 residues long. Germline V CDR1 and CDR2: GTSNPN, SVGIG (reference sequence). The germline V and J ends were trimmed by 4 bases and 1 base, with 16 bases remaining between them. The CDR3 DNA reads as TGTGCCTGGATCCCCCTCGGGGGGAGGAACACTGAAGCTTTCTTT. It is translated as CAWIPLGGRNTEAFF.